Following are 26 T cell receptor beta chains from one sample sequenced in a study of breast tumors, draining lymph nodes, adjacent tissues. TCRdb independently ran MiXCR on the multiplex PCR reads; one entry per CDR3 protein. The sample gives about 140,000 distinct CDR3 sequences, approximately 30% of which show up once; under 2.5% is in the top ten. Axillary draining lymph nodes of breast cancer patients supplied the node samples. The sequenced sample was axillary lymph node tissue. These TCRs come from a female donor with breast cancer. Some clones in this sample may be carry-over from other donors' samples.

This clonotype was detected many times. An end of the junction does not agree with germline; a read error may underlie this. V gene TRBV30 combines with J gene TRBJ1-4, with TRBD1 matching over 8 bases. Germline assignment: CDR1 GTSNPN and CDR2 SVGIG (reference sequence). This CDR3 region has 11 residues. CDR3 region: CAWSVWDRTIF. The CDR3 bases are TGTGCCTGGAGTGTTTGGGACAGGACGATTTTT.

The table lists this clonotype with many counts. The rearrangement joins TRBV19 to TRBJ1-5; D not certain. This CDR3 is 14 amino acids long. V was cut by 3 bases and J by 0 bases, with 6 bases left in between. Germline values: CDR1 LNHDA, CDR2 SQIVND (reference sequence). DNA of the CDR3: TGTGCCAGTAGTATTGGGATTAGCAATCAGCCCCAGCATTTT. Residues: CASSIGISNQPQHF.

On this clonotype itself: A read error may be the cause here, since a much bigger clone is one base away. The conserved phenylalanine or tryptophan normally closing the CDR3 is absent here, so this likely arose from a read error. The chain recombines TRBV20-1 with TRBJ2-4; D not resolved. Deletions cut 1 base from V and 13 bases from J, with 8 bases between. This CDR3 has 10 amino acids. The V gene's germline CDR1 is DFQATT and CDR2 SNEGSKA (reference sequence). CDR3 amino acids: CSARGKLQYS. CDR3 coding DNA: TGCAGTGCTAGAGGAAAACTGCAGTACTCC.

V usage is TRBV2 and J usage is TRBJ1-2, with D possibly TRBD1 on 6 matching bases. V lost 4 bases, J lost 6 bases, and 12 bases lay in between. This CDR3 is 13 amino acids long. CDR1 is SNHLY, CDR2 FYNNEI, per germline. CDR3 protein: CASSGQALDGYTF. CDR3 nucleotide sequence: TGTGCCAGCAGTGGACAGGCACTAGATGGCTACACCTTC.

This clonotype was detected many times. This chain connects TRBV27 to TRBJ1-6; 8 nucleotides agree with TRBD1. This CDR3 region has 17 residues. Germline assignment: CDR1 MNHEY and CDR2 SMNVEV (reference sequence). The V segment lost 7 bases and the J segment 7 bases; nucleotides outside the gene matches: 15. The CDR3 loop reads CASTELRTGSLNSPLHF. The DNA for the CDR3 is TGTGCCAGCACCGAATTACGGACAGGGTCCTTGAATTCACCCCTCCACTTT.

This chain joins TRBV9 and TRBJ1-2; 9 nucleotides align to TRBD1. This CDR3 region has 15 residues. The trim removed 3 bases at V and 7 bases at J, leaving 10 bases unmatched. Germline lookup yields CDR1 SGDLS and CDR2 YYNGEE. CDR3 residues: CASSADSGQGSGYTF. DNA of the CDR3: TGTGCCAGCAGCGCGGACTCGGGACAGGGTAGTGGCTACACCTTC.

This clonotype was counted many times. V is TRBV5-4 and J is TRBJ2-1; TRBD2 matches 7 bases. CDR3 length: 13 residues. J lost 2 bases, V lost 9 bases, and 5 bases had no gene match. Germline V lookup: CDR1 SGHNT, CDR2 YYREEE (reference sequence). The CDR3 sequence is CAIRDYPYNEQFF. CDR3 DNA sequence: TGTGCCATCCGGGACTACCCCTACAATGAGCAGTTCTTC.

Comments on this clonotype: A much bigger clone sits one base away, suggesting this may be a read error. The V and J genes are TRBV6-1 and TRBJ1-2; D gene ambiguous. The CDR3 consists of 14 residues. Trimming shortened V by 5 bases and J by 3 bases, and 13 bases separated the two germline ends. CDR1 is MNHNS, CDR2 SASEGT, per germline. CDR3 protein: CASSQTGDYYGYTF. CDR3 nucleotides: TGTGCCAGCAGTCAAACCGGGGATTACTATGGCTACACCTTC.

Note on this clonotype: A read error is possible here, since a much larger clone lies one base away. The V and J genes are TRBV5-5 and TRBJ2-1, with unresolved D. Germline V gene sequence: CDR1 SGHKS, CDR2 YYEKEE (reference sequence). CDR3 size: 12 residues. As DNA, the CDR3 is TGTGCCAGCGGCTTGCGTGACTCGGAGCAGTTCTTC. Translation gives CASGLRDSEQFF.

This sequence joins TRBV19 and TRBJ2-2, with 9 positions matching TRBD2. Germline V gene sequence: CDR1 LNHDA, CDR2 SQIVND (reference sequence). J was trimmed by 5 bases and V by 6 bases; bases with no gene match: 10. This CDR3 spans 16 amino acids. In nucleotides, the CDR3 is TGTGCCAGTAGGGATAGCGGGGGCTCAGCAACCGGGGAGCTGTTTTTT. Its protein is CASRDSGGSATGELFF.

This clonotype has just a few counts. A much larger clonotype is one base distant, so this may be a read error. J is TRBJ1-6 and V is TRBV30, with a possible D match to TRBD1 (5 bases). The CDR3 is 15 residues long. Germline V lookup: CDR1 GTSNPN, CDR2 SVGIG (reference sequence). CDR3 residues: CAWSGGRSYSSPLHF. Here the CDR3 DNA reads TGTGCCTGGAGTGGGGGCCGCTCCTATAGTTCACCCCTCCACTTT.

This clonotype was counted at least ten times. The chain links TRBV28 to TRBJ2-5; 10 bases are shared with TRBD1. The CDR3 totals 14 residues. Unmatched junction bases numbered 3, after V lost 7 bases and J lost 1 base. The germline V gene has CDR1 MDHEN and CDR2 SYDVKM. CDR3 bases: TGTGCCAGCACCGGGGACAGGGGCCAAGAGACCCAGTACTTC. It is translated as CASTGDRGQETQYF.

With regard to this clonotype: A read error is possible here, since a much larger clone lies one base away. Lacking the conserved final phenylalanine or tryptophan, this CDR3 likely reflects a read error. V gene TRBV19 combines with J gene TRBJ1-2, with 7 bases matching TRBD1. Germline CDR1 is LNHDA and CDR2 is SQIVND (reference sequence). Unmatched junction bases numbered 7, after V lost 6 bases and J lost 6 bases. CDR3 size: 13 residues. CDR3: CASRNRGDNGYTL. In DNA form, the CDR3 reads TGTGCCAGTAGGAACAGGGGTGATAATGGCTACACCCTC.

This chain joins TRBV5-5 and TRBJ1-1; D unresolved. Germline V CDR1 and CDR2: SGHKS, YYEKEE (reference sequence). V was pared by 0 bases and J by 5 bases, with 5 bases between. The CDR3 covers 12 residues. DNA of the CDR3: TGTGCCAGCAGCTTGGTGGGGACTGAAGCTTTCTTT. Translated: CASSLVGTEAFF.

This clonotype was seen ten or more times. The chain uses TRBV7-2 and TRBJ2-1, with no clear D. Germline assignment: CDR1 SGHTA and CDR2 FQGNSA. Deletions cut 1 base from V and 6 bases from J, with 13 bases between. This CDR3 spans 15 amino acids. The CDR3: CASSLGSPPSNEQFF. CDR3 coding DNA: TGTGCCAGCAGCTTAGGTTCGCCTCCCTCCAATGAGCAGTTCTTC.

Details on this clonotype: Compared with germline, one end of the junction differs, possibly owing to a read error. This chain uses TRBV7-2 with TRBJ2-5, with 10 bases lining up with TRBD1. There are 15 residues in the CDR3. Per the germline V gene, CDR1 is SGHTA and CDR2 is FQGNSA. CDR3 nucleotides: TGTGCCAGCAGCTTAGCGGGACAGGGGCGAGAGACCCAGCACTTC. This sequence encodes CASSLAGQGRETQHF.

On this clonotype itself: The junction departs from germline at one end; a sequencing error may be responsible. The genes are TRBV5-5 and TRBJ2-2; TRBD1 or TRBD2 may be the D gene (5 bases each). The CDR3 is made up of 16 amino acids. Germline values: CDR1 SGHKS, CDR2 YYEKEE (reference sequence). As DNA, the CDR3 is TGTGCCGGCAGCTTGAGGGTTCAGGGCCACACCGGGGAGCTGTTTTTT. It yields the protein CAGSLRVQGHTGELFF.

The chain carries TRBV29-1 and TRBJ2-1, with D possibly matching TRBD1 (6 bases). This CDR3 is built from 13 residues. With 7 bases removed from V and 2 bases from J, the gap between germline ends came to 12 bases. The germline CDR1 and CDR2 sequences are SQVTM and ANQGSEA. As DNA, the CDR3 is TGCAGCGGAGGACAGACTACCTACAATGAGCAGTTCTTC. Translation gives CSGGQTTYNEQFF.

This clonotype was recorded many times. The chain joins TRBV5-6 to TRBJ2-6; weak D call: TRBD1 (6 bases). The germline V gene has CDR1 SGHDT and CDR2 YYEEEE. CDR3 length: 20 residues. V shed 4 bases and J shed 2 bases, with 25 bases lying between them. The CDR3 protein is CASSLDLRRQARTGANVLTF. For the CDR3, the DNA is TGTGCCAGCAGCCTCGACCTCCGAAGACAGGCTAGAACTGGGGCCAACGTCCTGACTTTC.

This clonotype was seen repeatedly, ten times or more. J is TRBJ1-2 and V is TRBV6-4, with D possibly being TRBD1 (6 bases). CDR1 and CDR2 (germline): MRHNA, SNTAGT. The CDR3 runs to 14 residues. Trimming removed 5 bases at V and 7 bases at J, with 17 bases between. CDR3 protein: CASSSHRDKGGYTF. CDR3 DNA: TGTGCCAGCAGTTCCCACAGGGACAAGGGTGGCTACACCTTC.

At least ten counts were recorded for this clonotype. V and J are TRBV6-1 and TRBJ1-4; TRBD1 might be the D (6 bases). The germline gives CDR1 MNHNS, CDR2 SASEGT. The CDR3 has 16 amino acids. The V gene lost 0 bases and the J gene lost 1 base, with 9 bases spanning the gap. The CDR3 DNA is TGTGCCAGCAGTGAAGCAGGGGGGAGAACTAATGAAAAACTGTTTTTT. It codes for CASSEAGGRTNEKLFF.

This clonotype has just one count. The chain combines TRBV10-3 with TRBJ1-6, with TRBD1 as a possible D gene (5 bases). With 8 bases removed from V and 5 bases from J, the gap between germline ends came to 13 bases. The germline CDR1 and CDR2 sequences are ENHRY and SYGVKD. This CDR3 spans 14 amino acids. DNA for the CDR3: TGTGCCATCGGCAGCGGGGCAGATAATTCACCCCTCCACTTT. Translating it yields CAIGSGADNSPLHF.

This clonotype was observed many times. The chain links TRBV6-6 to TRBJ2-3; D gene ambiguous. Trimming removed 1 base from V and 2 bases from J, with 7 bases in between. This CDR3 spans 14 amino acids. Germline V gene sequence: CDR1 MNHNY, CDR2 SVGAGI (reference sequence). The CDR3 sequence: CASSYYTPTDTQYF. The CDR3 DNA sequence: TGTGCCAGCAGTTACTACACTCCCACAGATACGCAGTATTTT.

Ten or more counts support this clonotype. J is TRBJ2-7 and V is TRBV6-6; a weak D match, TRBD2 (5 bases). Germline CDR1 is MNHNY and CDR2 is SVGAGI (reference sequence). CDR3 size: 13 residues. The V and J ends lost 5 bases and 4 bases respectively, with 12 bases between them. CDR3 loop: CASSHGVQYEQYF. CDR3 DNA sequence: TGTGCCAGCAGTCACGGGGTACAGTACGAGCAGTACTTC.

The chain combines TRBV28 with TRBJ2-2, with D tentatively TRBD1 (6 bases). Germline CDR1 is MDHEN and CDR2 is SYDVKM. The CDR3 contains 16 residues. Trimming took 6 bases from V and 3 from J, leaving 17 bases between them. The DNA of the CDR3 is TGTGCCAGCAGCCAACCCACAGGGTCCTACACCGGGGAGCTGTTTTTT. Amino acid sequence: CASSQPTGSYTGELFF.

Notes on this clonotype: A read error may account for a junction end that differs from germline. The J gene is TRBJ1-5, the V gene TRBV19; TRBD1 aligns across 7 bases. From germline, CDR1 is LNHDA and CDR2 SQIVND (reference sequence). The CDR3 covers 14 residues. This chain's CDR3 is CASSPTGNDQRQHF. The CDR3 region has the DNA TGTGCCAGTAGCCCGACAGGGAATGATCAGCGCCAGCATTTT.